This T cell receptor (beta chain) was identified during a study of blood T cell repertoires in COVID-19. Study information: The samples span acute and convalescent COVID-19 from the United States, Italy and Spain. Sources were T cells, B-cell-depleted T cells, or PBMCs; the material itself was cDNA or gDNA.

Trimming stripped 10 bases from V and 0 bases from J, with 12 bases between. Germline assignment: CDR1 LNHDA and CDR2 SQIVND (reference sequence). The CDR3 runs 13 residues. Original data processing: Nucleated cell counts were estimated from reference gene primer amplification. Profiling relied on immunoSEQ multiplex PCR, and the TCRdb table lists in-frame clones only, not all of them. V and J calls and clone size are those listed in that table; D and trimming were worked out from the DNA. The table includes about 170,000 clones, around 82% detected once. The sequence was collected from an elderly woman with acute or convalescent COVID-19. Sequencing was carried out using peripheral blood. This rearrangement joins TRBV19 to TRBJ1-2, with D uncertain. The CDR3 protein is CATVGAANYGYTF. DNA of the CDR3: TGTGCCACAGTGGGAGCAGCTAACTATGGCTACACCTTC.